This T cell receptor (beta chain) comes out of a study of identical twins. TCRdb re-called the 5' RACE reads through MiXCR, storing one row per CDR3 protein. The data contain 470,000 or so distinct CDR3 sequences, approximately 25% of them seen just once; the ten biggest clones take up approximately 2.9%. V lost 4 bases to trimming and J lost 6 bases, with 10 bases between them. The CDR3 runs 13 residues. Germline V gene lookup returns CDR1 SEHNR and CDR2 FQNEAQ (reference sequence). Only a few counts were recorded for this clonotype. The same data also contributed to another study, on T cells expressing NK-cell markers.

This chain links TRBV7-9 with TRBJ2-1; D may be TRBD2 (5 bases). The source material was CD4+ T cells sorted from blood. This clonotype was sampled from a woman under 30 in good health. CDR3 coding DNA: TGTGCCAGCAGCTCGACTAACCTCAATGAGCAGTTCTTC. This sequence encodes CASSSTNLNEQFF. Using reference TRBV7-9 and TRBJ2-1 for the parts outside the CDR3, the full variable domain is DTGVSQNPRHKITKRGQNVTFRCDPISEHNRLYWYRQTLGQGPEFLTYFQNEAQLEKSRLLSDRFSAERPKGSFSTLEIQRTEQGDSAMYLCASSSTNLNEQFFGPGTRLTVL.